These 30 T cell receptor beta chains share one sample of origin, sequenced in a study of T cells in Graves' hyperthyroidism and ophthalmopathy. RNA transcripts gave rise to amplified TCR beta CDR3 regions. An initial round of RT-PCR targeting the TCR CDR3 relied on the HTBI primer set. TCRdb reprocessed the multiplex PCR reads via MiXCR and lists one record per CDR3 protein. Here the sample spans about 640,000 distinct CDR3 sequences, about 20% being singletons. Sequencing input: blood. Receptor source: a man aged 25 to 40 with Graves' ophthalmopathy.

This chain uses TRBV20-1 with TRBJ1-2; possible D gene TRBD1, 5 bases. Germline assignment: CDR1 DFQATT and CDR2 SNEGSKA (reference sequence). This CDR3 is 13 amino acids long. The V gene lost 3 bases and the J gene lost 4 bases, with 12 bases spanning the gap. DNA for the CDR3: TGCAGTGCTAGCTACAGGATGAGCTATGGCTACACCTTC. Translating it yields CSASYRMSYGYTF.

In its sample, this clonotype was seen many times. The chain carries TRBV6-1 and TRBJ1-1, with a weak D call TRBD1 (6 bases). Germline lookup yields CDR1 MNHNS and CDR2 SASEGT. The CDR3 has 13 residues. Trimming stripped 1 base from V and 4 bases from J, with 7 bases between. This CDR3 reads CASSEEGGTEAFF. CDR3 in DNA: TGTGCCAGCAGTGAAGAGGGGGGCACTGAAGCTTTCTTT.

The CDR3, as DNA: TGTGCCAGCAGCGCAGGTGGACCAGATACGCAGTATTTT. This gives the protein CASSAGGPDTQYF. The chain uses TRBV7-3 and TRBJ2-3; the D is unclear. CDR1 and CDR2 from the germline V gene are SGHTA and FQGTGA. The CDR3 runs to 13 residues. V lost 5 bases, J lost 4 bases, and 10 bases lay in between.

This clonotype has more than one count but fewer than ten. This chain uses TRBV6-2 or TRBV6-3 with TRBJ2-5; a weak D match, TRBD2 (6 bases). CDR1 and CDR2 from the germline V gene are MNHEY and SVGEGT. The CDR3 loop spans 13 amino acids. Trimming took off 5 bases at V and 5 bases at J, with 12 bases between the two ends. CDR3 sequence (DNA): TGTGCCAGCAGTCGTCGGGACTTGGAGACCCAGTACTTC. Translating gives CASSRRDLETQYF.

Written as DNA, the CDR3 is TGTGCCAGCAGTTTAGGGCCAGGGAGGCCCCAGCATTTT. Translation: CASSLGPGRPQHF. The J gene is TRBJ1-5, the V gene TRBV27; tentative D call: TRBD1 (5 bases). The CDR3 runs 13 residues. V was trimmed by 2 bases and J by 9 bases, leaving 11 bases between them. Looked up from germline, CDR1 is MNHEY and CDR2 is SMNVEV (reference sequence).

This clonotype was seen more than once but under ten times. The CDR3 region is CASSQDGIWTGPKLDTQYF. In DNA, the CDR3 is TGTGCCAGCAGCCAAGATGGAATCTGGACAGGGCCTAAACTAGATACGCAGTATTTT. This chain uses TRBV14 with TRBJ2-3, with TRBD1 matching 8 bases. J was trimmed by 5 bases and V by 0 bases; bases with no gene match: 16. Germline V gives CDR1 SGHDN, CDR2 FVKESK. The CDR3 is 19 residues long.

This clonotype was seen a few times. The chain recombines TRBV20-1 with TRBJ2-1; the match to TRBD1 covers 7 bases. With V trimmed by 5 bases and J by 2 bases, 6 bases remained unmatched. This CDR3 spans 14 amino acids. Germline assignment: CDR1 DFQATT and CDR2 SNEGSKA (reference sequence). This CDR3 reads CSAPRQGTYNEQFF. CDR3 bases: TGCAGTGCTCCAAGACAGGGCACCTACAATGAGCAGTTCTTC.

This clonotype was seen only a few times. The rearrangement joins TRBV7-9 to TRBJ2-1; 12 nucleotides align to TRBD2. J lost 6 bases, V lost 4 bases, and 10 bases had no gene match. Germline loops: CDR1 SEHNR, CDR2 FQNEAQ (reference sequence). This CDR3 region has 17 residues. The CDR3 loop is CASSSGLAGPPINEQFF. In DNA form, the CDR3 reads TGTGCCAGCAGCTCCGGACTAGCGGGACCCCCTATCAATGAGCAGTTCTTC.

The chain has TRBV5-1 and TRBJ1-1, with a weak D call TRBD1 (5 bases). This CDR3 is 15 amino acids long. Germline values: CDR1 SGHRS, CDR2 YFSETQ. Between the trimmed V and J ends, which lost 1 base and 4 bases, there was a span of 14 bases. CDR3 loop: CASSLTGRGGTEAFF. CDR3 nucleotides: TGCGCCAGCAGCTTGACCGGCCGCGGGGGCACTGAAGCTTTCTTT.

At least ten counts were recorded for this clonotype. The chain couples TRBV30 to TRBJ1-5; TRBD1 might be the D (5 bases). CDR1 and CDR2 (germline): GTSNPN, SVGIG (reference sequence). This CDR3 has 13 amino acids. V was trimmed by 1 base and J by 6 bases, leaving 10 bases between them. This CDR3 is CAWSGGSGQPQHF. The CDR3 DNA reads TGTGCCTGGAGTGGGGGCAGTGGTCAGCCCCAGCATTTT.

This clonotype has more than one count but fewer than ten. CDR3 coding DNA: TGTGCCTGGACCAGACAGGGTGGGGAGACCCAGTACTTC. Residues: CAWTRQGGETQYF. This chain links TRBV30 with TRBJ2-5; 7 nucleotides line up with TRBD1. This CDR3 has 13 residues. The germline V gene has CDR1 GTSNPN and CDR2 SVGIG (reference sequence). The trim removed 4 bases at V and 5 bases at J, leaving 7 bases unmatched.

This chain joins TRBV18 and TRBJ2-7; 10 bases map to TRBD2. Germline-derived CDR1 and CDR2 are KGHSH and LQKENI. The CDR3 loop spans 15 amino acids. The V gene end was trimmed by 6 bases and the J gene end by 0 bases; junction bases not matched to a gene: 5. The CDR3 protein is CASSPPSGSSYEQYF. DNA for the CDR3: TGTGCCAGCTCCCCTCCTAGCGGGAGCTCCTACGAGCAGTACTTC.

As regards this clonotype: At one end the junction does not follow the germline gene, possibly because of a read error. The chain couples TRBV5-1 to TRBJ2-2, with D perhaps matching TRBD2 (6 bases). From germline, CDR1 is SGHRS and CDR2 YFSETQ. CDR3 length: 15 amino acids. The CDR3 region has the DNA TGCGCCAGCAGCTCGACAGAGCACAACACCGGGGGGCTGTTTTTT. Its translation: CASSSTEHNTGGLFF.

At least ten counts were recorded for this clonotype. The chain carries TRBV3-1 and TRBJ2-1, with D perhaps TRBD2 (6 bases). From germline, CDR1 is LGHDT and CDR2 YNNKEL (reference sequence). Trimming removed 1 base from V and 4 bases from J, with 14 bases in between. CDR3 length equals 16 residues. The CDR3 DNA follows: TGTGCCAGCAGCCAAGCGTTCCAGCGGGTGTACAATGAGCAGTTCTTC. Protein product: CASSQAFQRVYNEQFF.

In its sample, this clonotype was seen many times. V gene TRBV4-3 combines with J gene TRBJ2-2, with TRBD2 matching over 16 bases. CDR3 length: 23 residues. Germline CDR1 LGHNA, CDR2 YSLEER. Trimming removed 0 bases from V and 6 bases from J; junction bases left unmatched: 19. CDR3 protein: CASSQDGVGTSGRAFYRAGELFF. The CDR3, as DNA: TGCGCCAGCAGCCAAGATGGCGTGGGGACTAGCGGGAGGGCCTTCTATCGGGCCGGGGAGCTGTTTTTT.

V is TRBV20-1 and J is TRBJ2-3; TRBD2 matches at 10 bases. The CDR3 is 17 residues long. V gave up 0 bases and J gave up 1 base; unmatched junction bases: 7. The V gene's germline CDR1 is DFQATT and CDR2 SNEGSKA (reference sequence). CDR3 region: CSARDPRLAGGTDTQYF. The CDR3 region has the DNA TGCAGTGCTAGAGATCCCCGACTAGCGGGTGGCACAGATACGCAGTATTTT.

This chain uses TRBV6-1 with TRBJ2-7; D is possibly TRBD1 (6 bases). Germline CDR1 MNHNS, CDR2 SASEGT. Trimming cost V 7 bases and J 6 bases, with 19 bases left between them. The length of the CDR3 is 14 residues. The CDR3 protein is CASTPGQIRGEQYF. Here the CDR3 DNA reads TGTGCCAGCACCCCCGGACAGATACGGGGCGAGCAGTACTTC.

This clonotype was observed many times. CDR3 in DNA: TGTGCCTGGAAATGGGGACGGGGTAGAGACGAGCAGTACTTC. Translated: CAWKWGRGRDEQYF. The rearrangement joins TRBV30 to TRBJ2-7; either TRBD1 or TRBD2 may fit D (5 bases each). Germline CDR1 GTSNPN, CDR2 SVGIG (reference sequence). The CDR3 spans 14 residues. Trimming cost V 4 bases and J 5 bases, with 18 bases left between them.

Ten or more counts support this clonotype. The DNA for the CDR3 is TGTGCCAGCAGCTTAGCCTCCGGGGGCACTGAAGCTTTCTTT. This sequence encodes CASSLASGGTEAFF. The chain recombines TRBV11-2 with TRBJ1-1, with D possibly matching TRBD1 (5 bases). Looked up from germline, CDR1 is SGHAT and CDR2 is FQNNGV. The V end was cut by 1 base, the J end by 4 bases, with 10 bases between. CDR3 length: 14 residues.

The chain uses TRBV5-4 and TRBJ2-2; D ambiguous. Trimming shortened V by 6 bases and J by 6 bases, and 21 bases separated the two germline ends. The CDR3 has 16 residues. Germline CDR1 reads SGHNT; CDR2 reads YYREEE (reference sequence). CDR3 coding DNA: TGTGCCAGCATGGCGAAGTTAGGGCAGTTCCCCGGGGAGCTGTTTTTT. It translates to CASMAKLGQFPGELFF.

In this sample, this clonotype turned up a few times. The chain recombines TRBV13 with TRBJ2-3, with D maybe TRBD1 (6 bases). This CDR3 region has 16 residues. The V and J ends lost 0 bases and 2 bases respectively, with 12 bases between them. Per the germline V gene, CDR1 is PRHDT and CDR2 is FYEKMQ (reference sequence). CDR3 DNA: TGTGCCAGCAGCTTAGGCCAGGGACATTACACAGATACGCAGTATTTT. It yields the protein CASSLGQGHYTDTQYF.

This clonotype has more than one count but fewer than ten. CDR3 sequence reads: CSVEDMKGVTEAFF. DNA for the CDR3: TGCAGCGTTGAAGATATGAAGGGGGTGACTGAAGCTTTCTTT. The gene calls are TRBV29-1 and TRBJ1-1, with D possibly matching TRBD1 (6 bases). The CDR3 is made up of 14 amino acids. Trimming shortened V by 0 bases and J by 5 bases, and 13 bases separated the two germline ends. The germline V gene encodes CDR1 SQVTM and CDR2 ANQGSEA.

This chain joins TRBV6-2 or TRBV6-3 and TRBJ2-1; perhaps TRBD2 as D (5 bases). The CDR3 length is 15 residues. The V and J ends lost 4 bases and 2 bases respectively, with 12 bases between them. CDR1 and CDR2 from the germline V gene are MNHEY and SVGEGT. CDR3 nucleotides: TGTGCCAGCAGTTCCCTCGTCGGGACCTACAATGAGCAGTTCTTC. This codes for CASSSLVGTYNEQFF.

This clonotype was observed a handful of times. J is TRBJ2-3 and V is TRBV20-1, with 9 bases fitting TRBD2. The CDR3 extends over 17 amino acids. V gave up 0 bases and J gave up 6 bases; unmatched junction bases: 13. Germline V lookup: CDR1 DFQATT, CDR2 SNEGSKA (reference sequence). The CDR3 DNA follows: TGCAGTGCTAGAGATGAGAAAAGCGGGGGGAACCTCGATACGCAGTATTTT. As protein: CSARDEKSGGNLDTQYF.

In this sample, this clonotype turned up many times. This chain connects TRBV24-1 to TRBJ2-2; maybe TRBD1 (5 bases). This CDR3 is 15 amino acids long. Trimming cost V 2 bases and J 5 bases, with 11 bases left between them. Germline V gene lookup returns CDR1 KGHDR and CDR2 SFDVKD. CDR3 sequence reads: CATSDYRQNTGELFF. The CDR3 DNA is TGTGCCACCAGTGATTATCGACAGAATACCGGGGAGCTGTTTTTT.

This chain uses TRBV12-3 or TRBV12-4 with TRBJ2-7; D perhaps matches TRBD1 (5 bases). The CDR3 is 13 amino acids. The V end was cut by 0 bases, the J end by 6 bases, with 9 bases between. The CDR3 reads CASSLAGRGEQYF. CDR3 DNA: TGTGCCAGCAGTTTAGCGGGGCGCGGCGAGCAGTACTTC.

The rearrangement links TRBV19 to TRBJ2-2, with 7 nucleotides matching TRBD1. CDR1 and CDR2 (germline): LNHDA, SQIVND (reference sequence). Germline trimming cut 3 bases from V and 3 bases from J; bases unmatched to any gene: 13. The CDR3 extends over 18 amino acids. The DNA for the CDR3 is TGTGCCAGTAGTATCCGTGAGGGGGCGGAGAGTTACACCGGGGAGCTGTTTTTT. Its translation is CASSIREGAESYTGELFF.

This clonotype was found a few times. CDR3 bases: TGCAGCGTTGGTGCCAGGTTGGGGTTCGAGACCCAGTACTTC. Amino acid sequence: CSVGARLGFETQYF. This chain connects TRBV29-1 to TRBJ2-5, with unresolved D. The CDR3 contains 14 residues. CDR1 is SQVTM, CDR2 ANQGSEA, per germline. Between the trimmed V and J ends, which lost 4 bases and 5 bases, there was a span of 17 bases.

The CDR3 protein is CSARDGGMDGYTF. CDR3 coding DNA: TGCAGTGCTAGAGATGGGGGGATGGATGGCTACACCTTC. The V gene is TRBV20-1, the J gene TRBJ1-2; D is possibly TRBD1 (5 bases). Germline V gives CDR1 DFQATT, CDR2 SNEGSKA (reference sequence). CDR3 size: 13 residues. The V and J ends lost 0 bases and 6 bases respectively, with 11 bases between them.

The rearrangement joins TRBV6-5 to TRBJ1-6; D remains ambiguous. The CDR3 is 16 residues long. V was shortened by 0 bases and J by 9 bases, with 15 bases between the two germline ends. Germline assignment: CDR1 MNHEY and CDR2 SVGAGI. In DNA, the CDR3 is TGTGCCAGCAGTTACTCGCGACCGGACGTGGGTTCACCCCTCCACTTT. It yields the protein CASSYSRPDVGSPLHF.